What follows are 26 T cell receptor beta chains derived from one specimen sequenced in a study of response to subunit inactivated influenza vaccine. TCRdb re-analysed the RT-PCR reads in MiXCR, keeping a single row per CDR3 protein. The sample has about 540,000 distinct CDR3 sequences, around a quarter seen once. Separately, the same data were catalogued under a study of T cells expressing NK-cell markers. From that paper: As the method of synthesis, 5'RACE template switching with UMIs yielded TCR beta cDNA.

The specimen comprised CD4+ T cells sorted from PBMCs, sampled roughly 12 days after vaccination. The receptors derive from a man aged 50 to 60 who received an inactivated influenza vaccine.

V and J are TRBV24-1 and TRBJ2-1; 9 bases fit TRBD1. J lost 7 bases, V lost 3 bases, and 6 bases had no gene match. CDR1 is KGHDR and CDR2 is SFDVKD in the germline V gene. CDR3 length: 15 amino acids. CDR3 in amino acids: CATSDPRDRVNEQFF. CDR3 sequence (DNA): TGTGCCACCAGTGATCCCCGGGACAGGGTAAATGAGCAGTTCTTC.

CDR3 in amino acids: CASSLDQGRKYF. CDR3 nucleotide sequence: TGCGCCAGCAGCTTGGATCAGGGCAGGAAGTATTTT. The rearrangement uses TRBV5-1 and TRBJ2-3; a possible D gene is TRBD1 (5 bases). Germline CDR1 and CDR2: SGHRS and YFSETQ. CDR3 size: 12 residues. Deletions cut 0 bases from V and 13 bases from J, with 12 bases between. Variable domain in full (rest from reference TRBV5-1 and TRBJ2-3): KAGVTQTPRYLIKTRGQQVTLSCSPISGHRSVSWYQQTPGQGLQFLFEYFSETQRNKGNFPGRFSGRQFSNSRSEMNVSTLELGDSALYLCASSLDQGRKYFGPGTRLTVL.

This chain uses TRBV5-1 with TRBJ2-3; 7 nucleotides agree with TRBD1. The germline gives CDR1 SGHRS, CDR2 YFSETQ. The CDR3 runs 17 residues. J was trimmed by 5 bases and V by 4 bases; bases with no gene match: 16. CDR3 residues: CASSVGWDRPWGDTQYF. DNA of the CDR3: TGCGCCAGCAGCGTGGGGTGGGACAGACCCTGGGGAGATACGCAGTATTTT. Using reference TRBV5-1 and TRBJ2-3 for the parts outside the CDR3, the full variable domain is KAGVTQTPRYLIKTRGQQVTLSCSPISGHRSVSWYQQTPGQGLQFLFEYFSETQRNKGNFPGRFSGRQFSNSRSEMNVSTLELGDSALYLCASSVGWDRPWGDTQYFGPGTRLTVL.

This chain links TRBV20-1 with TRBJ2-5; 13 positions agree with TRBD2. The junction had 4 bases not matched to a gene; V was cut back by 6 bases and J by 6 bases. This CDR3 has 13 residues. Per the germline V gene, CDR1 is DFQATT and CDR2 is SNEGSKA (reference sequence). Here the CDR3 DNA reads TGCAGTGCGAGGACTAGCGGGAGTCAGACCCAGTACTTC. This sequence encodes CSARTSGSQTQYF.

V usage is TRBV20-1 and J usage is TRBJ2-1; no reliable D call. CDR3 length: 15 residues. V was shortened by 0 bases and J by 6 bases, with 15 bases between the two germline ends. The germline CDR1 and CDR2 sequences are DFQATT and SNEGSKA (reference sequence). CDR3: CSARDLAALGNEQFF. The CDR3 nucleotides are TGCAGTGCTAGAGATTTGGCCGCCCTCGGCAATGAGCAGTTCTTC.

The V gene is TRBV15, the J gene TRBJ2-1; 10 nucleotides line up with TRBD2. J lost 9 bases, V lost 5 bases, and 10 bases had no gene match. The CDR3 covers 15 residues. CDR1 is LNHNV, CDR2 YYDKDF, per germline (reference sequence). The CDR3 region has the DNA TGTGCCACCAGCCCCGGGACTAGCGTGATTGGTGAGCAGTTCTTC. This translates into CATSPGTSVIGEQFF.

Only a few counts were recorded for this clonotype. CDR3: CSARVPDRGDDTQYF. The CDR3 coding sequence is TGCAGTGCTAGGGTGCCCGACAGGGGGGATGATACGCAGTATTTT. The rearrangement joins TRBV20-1 to TRBJ2-3, with 9 nucleotides matching TRBD1. The germline V gene encodes CDR1 DFQATT and CDR2 SNEGSKA (reference sequence). The CDR3 is 15 residues long. V trimming: 3 bases; J trimming: 6 bases; junction bases outside the gene matches: 10.

The V gene is TRBV6-2 or TRBV6-3, the J gene TRBJ2-1; 9 bases fit TRBD2. Per germline, CDR1 MNHEY and CDR2 SVGEGT. Trimming at V came to 3 bases and at J to 6 bases, leaving 6 bases not matched to a gene. This CDR3 spans 15 amino acids. The CDR3 loop reads CASSYRTSVGNEQFF. The CDR3 nucleotides are TGTGCCAGCAGTTATAGGACTAGCGTTGGCAATGAGCAGTTCTTC.

Written as DNA, the CDR3 is TGTGCCAGCACCAAGACAGGGGGGTACACCGGGGAGCTGTTTTTT. Amino acid sequence: CASTKTGGYTGELFF. The chain combines TRBV28 with TRBJ2-2, with 9 nucleotides matching TRBD1. The germline V gene encodes CDR1 MDHEN and CDR2 SYDVKM. The CDR3 covers 15 residues. The J segment lost 3 bases and the V segment lost 7 bases, leaving 6 bases of the junction unmatched.

This clonotype turned up a few times. V and J are TRBV20-1 and TRBJ1-5; 8 nucleotides match TRBD1. Germline CDR1 and CDR2: DFQATT and SNEGSKA (reference sequence). This CDR3 has 13 amino acids. V dropped 4 bases and J dropped 4; count of bases not matched to a gene: 3. The CDR3 protein is CSAKGQGNQPQHF. The CDR3 DNA sequence: TGCAGTGCTAAAGGACAGGGTAATCAGCCCCAGCATTTT.

In its sample, this clonotype was seen once. The V and J genes are TRBV9 and TRBJ2-1; D is possibly TRBD2 (5 bases). The CDR3 runs to 15 residues. The ends were cut back, 0 bases at V and 3 bases at J, with 10 bases in the middle. Germline values: CDR1 SGDLS, CDR2 YYNGEE. The CDR3 region has the DNA TGTGCCAGCAGCGTAGCTACTCGGGGCTACAATGAGCAGTTCTTC. This codes for CASSVATRGYNEQFF.

This clonotype was detected only a few times. The chain carries TRBV29-1 and TRBJ2-2, with a weak D call TRBD1 (6 bases). Trimming cost V 4 bases and J 1 base, with 13 bases left between them. This CDR3 has 15 residues. CDR1 and CDR2 (germline): SQVTM, ANQGSEA. CDR3 protein: CSVVGDKVNTGELFF. The CDR3 nucleotides read TGCAGCGTTGTGGGGGACAAGGTGAACACCGGGGAGCTGTTTTTT.

This clonotype was seen only a few times. The chain uses TRBV29-1 and TRBJ2-3; no definite D call. The CDR3 covers 12 residues. Germline V gives CDR1 SQVTM, CDR2 ANQGSEA. The V end lost 4 bases, the J end lost 2 bases, and 7 bases lay between the germline ends. DNA of the CDR3: TGCAGCGTTGTGCCCCCCACAGATACGCAGTATTTT. Its protein is CSVVPPTDTQYF.

Note on this clonotype: A much larger clonotype is one base distant, so this may be a read error. The chain employs TRBV11-2 and TRBJ2-3, with D hard to call. The CDR3 totals 14 residues. Trimming cost V 0 bases and J 6 bases, with 10 bases left between them. CDR1 and CDR2 (germline): SGHAT, FQNNGV. CDR3 bases: TGTGCCAGCAGCTTAGAACTATCTGGGGATACGCAGTATTTT. Translating gives CASSLELSGDTQYF.

The table lists this clonotype with a few counts. The chain combines TRBV6-2 or TRBV6-3 with TRBJ2-5; TRBD1 matches at 7 bases. The CDR3 is 15 amino acids. Germline lookup yields CDR1 MNHEY and CDR2 SVGEGT. V was pared by 2 bases and J by 4 bases, with 7 bases of the junction left unmatched. The CDR3 sequence is CASSYLPGQSETQYF. CDR3 nucleotide sequence: TGTGCCAGCAGTTACCTACCGGGACAGTCAGAGACCCAGTACTTC.

The chain links TRBV7-9 to TRBJ1-5, with 7 bases lining up with TRBD1. V shed 5 bases and J 1 base; nucleotides not matched to a gene: 5. This CDR3 has 15 residues. Germline CDR1 reads SEHNR; CDR2 reads FQNEAQ (reference sequence). The CDR3, as DNA: TGTGCCAGCAGCGGAGGGGGCACCAGCAATCAGCCCCAGCATTTT. This translates into CASSGGGTSNQPQHF. Combining the CDR3 with reference TRBV7-9 and TRBJ1-5 gives the whole variable domain DTGVSQNPRHKITKRGQNVTFRCDPISEHNRLYWYRQTLGQGPEFLTYFQNEAQLEKSRLLSDRFSAERPKGSFSTLEIQRTEQGDSAMYLCASSGGGTSNQPQHFGDGTRLSIL.

This sequence joins TRBV6-1 and TRBJ2-2, with 7 bases aligning to TRBD2. The CDR3 sequence is 15 residues long. Germline values: CDR1 MNHNS, CDR2 SASEGT. Trimming removed 7 bases from V and 8 bases from J; junction bases left unmatched: 13. The CDR3 reads CASMRVAGVAGELFF. For the CDR3, the DNA is TGTGCCAGCATGAGAGTCGCGGGAGTTGCGGGGGAGCTGTTTTTT.

The chain employs TRBV28 and TRBJ2-6; 7 bases line up with TRBD1. CDR3 length: 17 residues. Germline CDR1 MDHEN, CDR2 SYDVKM. V was clipped by 7 bases and J by 0 bases; unmatched bases: 9. The CDR3 sequence is CASTRGQRNSGANVLTF. CDR3 sequence (DNA): TGTGCCAGCACCCGGGGACAGAGAAACTCTGGGGCCAACGTCCTGACTTTC.

The rearrangement joins TRBV12-3 or TRBV12-4 to TRBJ2-1; 8 nucleotides line up with TRBD2. This CDR3 is built from 16 residues. V lost 5 bases, J lost 9 bases, and 15 bases stayed unmatched. CDR3: CASSTVAGTYLREQFF. CDR3 sequence (DNA): TGTGCCAGCAGTACGGTAGCGGGGACGTACCTCCGTGAGCAGTTCTTC.

This clonotype has only a few counts. The rearrangement links TRBV7-2 to TRBJ2-3; D remains unclear. This CDR3 is 14 amino acids long. The V and J ends lost 2 bases and 0 bases respectively, with 6 bases between them. Germline CDR1 and CDR2: SGHTA and FQGNSA. CDR3 residues: CASSLSFSTDTQYF. DNA of the CDR3: TGTGCCAGCAGCTTATCCTTTAGCACAGATACGCAGTATTTT. Together with reference TRBV7-2 and TRBJ2-3, the CDR3 gives the full variable domain: GAGVSQSPSNKVTEKGKDVELRCDPISGHTALYWYRQSLGQGLEFLIYFQGNSAPDKSGLPSDRFSAERTGGSVSTLTIQRTQQEDSAVYLCASSLSFSTDTQYFGPGTRLTVL.

This clonotype occurred a few times. The chain has TRBV2 and TRBJ2-1; tentatively, D is TRBD1 (6 bases). This CDR3 has 15 residues. V lost 7 bases and J 7 bases, leaving 20 bases between the germline ends. Germline V gene lookup returns CDR1 SNHLY and CDR2 FYNNEI. The CDR3 region is CASNLGAVSSNEQFF. CDR3 sequence (DNA): TGTGCCAGCAATCTGGGGGCGGTCTCTTCGAATGAGCAGTTCTTC.

The rearrangement uses TRBV4-2 and TRBJ2-1; 12 bases are shared with TRBD2. The trim removed 5 bases at V and 8 bases at J, leaving 10 bases unmatched. The germline V gene has CDR1 LGHNA and CDR2 YNFKEQ. The CDR3 totals 16 residues. The CDR3 region is CASSKKTSGSSHEQFF. The CDR3 nucleotides read TGTGCCAGCAGCAAGAAGACTAGCGGGAGTTCCCATGAGCAGTTCTTC.

V gene TRBV2 combines with J gene TRBJ2-5; D not certain. V lost 3 bases and J 1 base, leaving 9 bases between the germline ends. The CDR3 consists of 14 residues. Germline loops: CDR1 SNHLY, CDR2 FYNNEI. The CDR3 nucleotides are TGTGCCAGCAGTGATGGTGGATTCCAAGAGACCCAGTACTTC. It encodes CASSDGGFQETQYF. The entire variable domain, with the rest obtained from reference TRBV2 and TRBJ2-5, is as follows: EPEVTQTPSHQVTQMGQEVILRCVPISNHLYFYWYRQILGQKVEFLVSFYNNEISEKSEIFDDQFSVERPDGSNFTLKIRSTKLEDSAMYFCASSDGGFQETQYFGPGTRLLVL.

This clonotype was counted only a few times. This chain joins TRBV14 and TRBJ2-2, with 7 bases identical to TRBD1. The CDR3 has 15 amino acids. Trimming removed 4 bases from V and 4 bases from J; junction bases left unmatched: 6. Germline V gene sequence: CDR1 SGHDN, CDR2 FVKESK. The CDR3 sequence: CASSRDSVGTGELFF. DNA for the CDR3: TGTGCCAGCAGCCGGGACAGCGTCGGCACCGGGGAGCTGTTTTTT.

This clonotype has more than one count but fewer than ten. The chain carries TRBV25-1 and TRBJ2-1; D is unclear. Per the germline V gene, CDR1 is MGHDK and CDR2 is SYGVNS. CDR3 length: 12 residues. Trimming removed 5 bases from V and 8 bases from J, with 10 bases in between. Written as DNA, the CDR3 is TGTGCCAGCAGTACCAGCGCCCATGAGCAGTTCTTC. Amino acids: CASSTSAHEQFF.

This clonotype was recorded a few times. V is TRBV7-9 and J is TRBJ2-5; TRBD2 agrees at 11 bases. This CDR3 region has 17 residues. Looked up from germline, CDR1 is SEHNR and CDR2 is FQNEAQ (reference sequence). The V gene end was trimmed by 3 bases and the J gene end by 1 base; junction bases not matched to a gene: 7. The CDR3 bases are TGTGCCAGCAGCTTTTACCTAACTAGCGGGGGCCAAGAGACCCAGTACTTC. This translates into CASSFYLTSGGQETQYF.